This T cell receptor beta chain stems from a study of vaccination and CD4 T cells after COVID-19. Study information: Convalescent donors were composed of six males and four females, of whom two were Hispanic.

Germline CDR1 is MNHEY and CDR2 is SVGAGI. The J segment lost 4 bases and the V segment lost 3 bases, leaving 8 bases of the junction unmatched. This CDR3 spans 16 amino acids. With the Oncomine TCR Beta short-read assay, DNA from cultured CD4+ T cells was sequenced. The source of extracted genomic DNA was cultured CD4+ T cells. TCRdb re-called the PCR reads with MiXCR, one entry per CDR3 protein. The sample gives 20,000 to 30,000 distinct CDR3 sequences, under 50% of which show up once; roughly 4.1% is in the top ten. The time point: late sampling 161 to 241 days after vaccination in a few convalescent patients. Treatment noted: approximately nine-day PBMC culture with coronavirus spike peptide pools or control peptides (ViraFEST assay). ViraFEST expanded antigen-specific T cells with peptide pools, then sequenced TCRs. Fresh medium (containing IL-2) replaced half the medium on days 3 and 7. This clonotype came up a few times. Antigen specificity is unknown.

The material was CD4+ T cells from blood, cultured in vitro, obtained about 7 months after SARS-CoV-2 vaccination. This TCR was recovered from a human donor who had recovered from COVID-19. The chain joins TRBV6-5 to TRBJ2-7; 11 positions agree with TRBD2. The CDR3 sequence is CASSYSFGTSGYEQYF. The CDR3, as DNA: TGTGCCAGCAGTTATTCTTTCGGGACTAGCGGTTACGAGCAGTACTTC.